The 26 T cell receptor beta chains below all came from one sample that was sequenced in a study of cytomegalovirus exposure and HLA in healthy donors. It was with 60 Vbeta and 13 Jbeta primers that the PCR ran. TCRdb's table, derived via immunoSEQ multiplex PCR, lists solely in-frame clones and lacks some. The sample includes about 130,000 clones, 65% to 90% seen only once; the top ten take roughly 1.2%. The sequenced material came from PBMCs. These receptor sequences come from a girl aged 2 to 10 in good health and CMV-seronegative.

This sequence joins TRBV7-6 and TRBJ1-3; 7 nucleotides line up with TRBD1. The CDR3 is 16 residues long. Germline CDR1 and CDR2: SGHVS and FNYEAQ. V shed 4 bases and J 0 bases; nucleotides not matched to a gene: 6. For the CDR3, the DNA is TGTGCCAGCAGCTACCGGACAGGCATCTCTGGAAACACCATATATTTT. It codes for CASSYRTGISGNTIYF.

The CDR3 coding sequence is TGTGCCAGCAGTATCGGGACAGGCCTCACCGGGGAGCTGTTTTTT. Residues: CASSIGTGLTGELFF. This chain joins TRBV27 and TRBJ2-2, with 8 bases lining up with TRBD1. Trimming cost V 5 bases and J 4 bases; bases outside gene matches: 6. The V gene's germline CDR1 is MNHEY and CDR2 SMNVEV (reference sequence). This CDR3 is built from 15 residues.

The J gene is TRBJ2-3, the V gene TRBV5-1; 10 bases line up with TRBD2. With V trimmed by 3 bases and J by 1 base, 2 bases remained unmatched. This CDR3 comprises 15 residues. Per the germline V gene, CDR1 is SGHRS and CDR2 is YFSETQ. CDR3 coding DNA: TGCGCCAGCAGCTCCGGGACTAGCGGCACAGATACGCAGTATTTT. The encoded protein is CASSSGTSGTDTQYF.

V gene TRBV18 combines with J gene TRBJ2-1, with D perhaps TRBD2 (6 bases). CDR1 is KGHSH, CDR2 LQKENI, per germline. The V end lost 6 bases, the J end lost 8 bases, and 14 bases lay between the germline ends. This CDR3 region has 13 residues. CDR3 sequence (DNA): TGTGCCAGCTCGGTGGGCAGGGACTATGAGCAGTTCTTC. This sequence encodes CASSVGRDYEQFF. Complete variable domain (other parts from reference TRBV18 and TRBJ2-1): NAGVMQNPRHLVRRRGQEARLRCSPMKGHSHVYWYRQLPEEGLKFMVYLQKENIIDESGMPKERFSAEFPKEGPSILRIQQVVRGDSAAYFCASSVGRDYEQFFGPGTRLTVL.

The CDR3 is CSVGTANTEAFF. The CDR3 DNA is TGCAGCGTCGGGACAGCGAACACTGAAGCTTTCTTT. The chain combines TRBV29-1 with TRBJ1-1; 7 bases are a match to TRBD1. From germline, CDR1 is SQVTM and CDR2 ANQGSEA. The CDR3 has 12 residues. V trimming: 6 bases; J trimming: 1 base; junction bases outside the gene matches: 2.

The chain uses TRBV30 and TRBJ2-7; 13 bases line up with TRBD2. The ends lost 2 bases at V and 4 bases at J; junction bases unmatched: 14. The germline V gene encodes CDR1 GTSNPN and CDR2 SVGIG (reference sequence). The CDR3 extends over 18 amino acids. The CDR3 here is CAWSPDIGLAGAPYEQYF. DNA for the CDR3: TGTGCCTGGAGTCCAGACATAGGACTAGCGGGAGCCCCATACGAGCAGTACTTC.

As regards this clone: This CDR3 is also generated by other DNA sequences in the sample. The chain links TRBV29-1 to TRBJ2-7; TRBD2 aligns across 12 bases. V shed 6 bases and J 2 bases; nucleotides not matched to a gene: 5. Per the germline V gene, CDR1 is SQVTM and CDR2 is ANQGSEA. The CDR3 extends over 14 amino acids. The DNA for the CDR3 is TGCAGCGTGGGAGGACTAGCGGGACCCTACGAGCAGTACTTC. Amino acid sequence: CSVGGLAGPYEQYF.

CDR3 nucleotides: TGTGCCACCAGCAGAGATTTTGGGACTAGTAGGTTCCTGGGGCAGTTCTTC. The encoded protein is CATSRDFGTSRFLGQFF. The J gene is TRBJ2-1, the V gene TRBV15; TRBD2 matches at 8 bases. The CDR3 is made up of 17 amino acids. Germline assignment: CDR1 LNHNV and CDR2 YYDKDF (reference sequence). Unmatched junction bases numbered 16, after V lost 0 bases and J lost 12 bases.

CDR3 sequence: CASSTTGGNEQFF. Written as DNA, the CDR3 is TGTGCCAGCAGTACAACAGGGGGCAATGAGCAGTTCTTC. This chain uses TRBV6-5 with TRBJ2-1; the match to TRBD1 covers 8 bases. Losses at the gene ends were 5 bases for V and 6 bases for J; bases not matched to a gene: 3. Germline CDR1 MNHEY, CDR2 SVGAGI. The CDR3 spans 13 residues.

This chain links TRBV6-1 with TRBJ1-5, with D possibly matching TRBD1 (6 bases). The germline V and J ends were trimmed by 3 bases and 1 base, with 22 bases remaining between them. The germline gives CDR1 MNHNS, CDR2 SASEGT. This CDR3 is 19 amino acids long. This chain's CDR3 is CASSERSDRNLISNQPQHF. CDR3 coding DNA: TGTGCCAGCAGTGAGAGATCAGACAGGAACTTAATAAGCAATCAGCCCCAGCATTTT.

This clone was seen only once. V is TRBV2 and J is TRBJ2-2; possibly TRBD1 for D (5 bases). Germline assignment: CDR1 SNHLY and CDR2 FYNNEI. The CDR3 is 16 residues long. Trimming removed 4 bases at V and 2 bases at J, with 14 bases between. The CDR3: CASSAWAGPNTGELFF. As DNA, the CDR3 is TGTGCCAGCAGTGCTTGGGCAGGGCCTAACACCGGGGAGCTGTTTTTT.

The CDR3: CATSILNNEQFF. CDR3 coding DNA: TGTGCCACCAGCATCTTAAACAATGAGCAGTTCTTC. This chain links TRBV15 with TRBJ2-1; D gene uncertain. Trimming removed 4 bases from V and 5 bases from J, with 6 bases in between. This CDR3 has 12 amino acids. Germline values: CDR1 LNHNV, CDR2 YYDKDF (reference sequence). The full variable domain, in which reference TRBV15 and TRBJ2-1 provide the parts outside the CDR3, is DAMVIQNPRYQVTQFGKPVTLSCSQTLNHNVMYWYQQKSSQAPKLLFHYYDKDFNNEADTPDNFQSRRPNTSFCFLDIRSPGLGDTAMYLCATSILNNEQFFGPGTRLTVL.

CDR3 sequence reads: CAWSVRQGSYEQYF. The CDR3 coding sequence is TGTGCCTGGAGTGTACGGCAGGGCTCCTACGAGCAGTACTTC. The genes are TRBV30 and TRBJ2-7, with a possible D match to TRBD1 (5 bases). The germline V and J ends were trimmed by 0 bases and 0 bases, with 9 bases remaining between them. This CDR3 has 14 residues. Germline V gene data show CDR1 as GTSNPN and CDR2 as SVGIG (reference sequence).

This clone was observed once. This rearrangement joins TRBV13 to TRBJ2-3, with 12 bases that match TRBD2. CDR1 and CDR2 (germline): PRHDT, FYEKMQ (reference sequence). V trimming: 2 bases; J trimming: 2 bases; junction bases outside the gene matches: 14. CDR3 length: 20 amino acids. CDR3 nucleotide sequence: TGTGCCAGCAGCTTAAGCCCCCCTCTTTCTAGCGGGGGGGACACAGATACGCAGTATTTT. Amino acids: CASSLSPPLSSGGDTDTQYF.

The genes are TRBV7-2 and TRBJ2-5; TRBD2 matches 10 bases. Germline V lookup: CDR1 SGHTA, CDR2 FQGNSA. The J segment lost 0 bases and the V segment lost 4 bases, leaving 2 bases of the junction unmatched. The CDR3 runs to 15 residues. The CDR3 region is CASSYSGGDQETQYF. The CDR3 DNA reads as TGTGCCAGCAGCTACAGCGGGGGGGACCAAGAGACCCAGTACTTC. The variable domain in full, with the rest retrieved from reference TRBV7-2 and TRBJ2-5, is GAGVSQSPSNKVTEKGKDVELRCDPISGHTALYWYRQSLGQGLEFLIYFQGNSAPDKSGLPSDRFSAERTGGSVSTLTIQRTQQEDSAVYLCASSYSGGDQETQYFGPGTRLLVL.

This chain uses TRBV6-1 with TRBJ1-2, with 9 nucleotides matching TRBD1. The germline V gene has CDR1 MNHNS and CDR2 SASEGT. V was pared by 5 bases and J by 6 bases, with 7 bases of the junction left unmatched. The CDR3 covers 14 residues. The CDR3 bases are TGTGCCAGCAGTTTATCTGGGACAGGGAATGGCTACACCTTC. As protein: CASSLSGTGNGYTF.

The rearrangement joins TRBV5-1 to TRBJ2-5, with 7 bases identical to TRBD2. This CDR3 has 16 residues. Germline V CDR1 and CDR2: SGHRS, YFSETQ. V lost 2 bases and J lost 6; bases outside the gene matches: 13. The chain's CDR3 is CASSLIKSGGLKTQYF. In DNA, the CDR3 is TGCGCCAGCAGCTTAATTAAATCGGGAGGATTGAAGACCCAGTACTTC.

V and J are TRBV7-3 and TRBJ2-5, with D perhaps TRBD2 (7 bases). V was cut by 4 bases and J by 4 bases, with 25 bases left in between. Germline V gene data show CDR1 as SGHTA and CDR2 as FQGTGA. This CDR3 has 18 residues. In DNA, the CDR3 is TGTGCCAGCAGCTCGCCTGAGCACTCGGGGGGCTTTGCAGAGACCCAGTACTTC. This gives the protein CASSSPEHSGGFAETQYF.

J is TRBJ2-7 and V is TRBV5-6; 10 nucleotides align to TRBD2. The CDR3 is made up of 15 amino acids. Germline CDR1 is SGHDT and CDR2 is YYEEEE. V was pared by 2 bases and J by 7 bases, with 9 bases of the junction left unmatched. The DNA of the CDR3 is TGTGCCAGCAGCTTTAGCGGGAGGCCCTGGGGGGAGCAGTACTTC. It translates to CASSFSGRPWGEQYF.

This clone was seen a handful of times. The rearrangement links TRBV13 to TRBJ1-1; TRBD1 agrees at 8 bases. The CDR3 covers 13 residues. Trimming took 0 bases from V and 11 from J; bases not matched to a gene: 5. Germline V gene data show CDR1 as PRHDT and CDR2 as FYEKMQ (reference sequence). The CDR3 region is CASSLGRGRTAFF. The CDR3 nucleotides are TGTGCCAGCAGCTTAGGCAGGGGGCGTACGGCTTTCTTT. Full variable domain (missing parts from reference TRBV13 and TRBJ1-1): AAGVIQSPRHLIKEKRETATLKCYPIPRHDTVYWYQQGPGQDPQFLISFYEKMQSDKGSIPDRFSAQQFSDYHSELNMSSLELGDSALYFCASSLGRGRTAFFGQGTRLTVV.

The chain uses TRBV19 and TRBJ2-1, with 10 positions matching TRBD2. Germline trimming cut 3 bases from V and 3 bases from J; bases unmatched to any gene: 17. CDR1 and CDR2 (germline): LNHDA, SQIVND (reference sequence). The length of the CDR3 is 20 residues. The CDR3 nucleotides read TGTGCCAGTAGTATTTCCGGACTAGCGGACAGGTGGATTTACTACAATGAGCAGTTCTTC. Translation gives CASSISGLADRWIYYNEQFF.

The CDR3 region is CASSTSNRGPYEQYF. The CDR3 DNA sequence: TGTGCCAGTAGTACCTCGAACAGGGGACCCTACGAGCAGTACTTC. The chain uses TRBV19 and TRBJ2-5, with 7 positions matching TRBD1. The end of the DNA is better explained by TRBJ2-7, so the J call may be wrong. The CDR3 runs to 15 residues. Germline CDR1 is LNHDA and CDR2 is SQIVND (reference sequence).

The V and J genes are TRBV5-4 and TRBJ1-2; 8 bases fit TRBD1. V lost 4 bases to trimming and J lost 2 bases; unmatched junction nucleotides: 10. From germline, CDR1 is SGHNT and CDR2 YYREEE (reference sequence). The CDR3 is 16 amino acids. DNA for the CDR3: TGTGCCAGCAGCCGGACTGGGCAGGGGGCAAACTATGGCTACACCTTC. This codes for CASSRTGQGANYGYTF.

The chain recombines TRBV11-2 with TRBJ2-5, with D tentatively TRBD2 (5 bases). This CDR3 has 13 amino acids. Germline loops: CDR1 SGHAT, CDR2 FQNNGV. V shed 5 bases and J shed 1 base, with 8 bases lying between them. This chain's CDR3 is CASSRGSQETQYF. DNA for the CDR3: TGTGCCAGCAGCCGGGGATCCCAAGAGACCCAGTACTTC.

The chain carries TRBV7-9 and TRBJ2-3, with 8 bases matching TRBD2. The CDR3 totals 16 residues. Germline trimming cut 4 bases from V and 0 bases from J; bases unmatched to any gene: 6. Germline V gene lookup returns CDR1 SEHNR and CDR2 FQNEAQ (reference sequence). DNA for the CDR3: TGTGCCAGCAGCTCATTAGCGGGACCAAGCACAGATACGCAGTATTTT. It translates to CASSSLAGPSTDTQYF.

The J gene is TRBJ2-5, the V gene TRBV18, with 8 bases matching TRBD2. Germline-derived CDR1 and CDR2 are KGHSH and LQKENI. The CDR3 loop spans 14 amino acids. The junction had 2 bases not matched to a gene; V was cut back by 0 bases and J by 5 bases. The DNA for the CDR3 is TGTGCCAGCTCACCACCAGCGGGGGTGGAGACCCAGTACTTC. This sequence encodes CASSPPAGVETQYF.